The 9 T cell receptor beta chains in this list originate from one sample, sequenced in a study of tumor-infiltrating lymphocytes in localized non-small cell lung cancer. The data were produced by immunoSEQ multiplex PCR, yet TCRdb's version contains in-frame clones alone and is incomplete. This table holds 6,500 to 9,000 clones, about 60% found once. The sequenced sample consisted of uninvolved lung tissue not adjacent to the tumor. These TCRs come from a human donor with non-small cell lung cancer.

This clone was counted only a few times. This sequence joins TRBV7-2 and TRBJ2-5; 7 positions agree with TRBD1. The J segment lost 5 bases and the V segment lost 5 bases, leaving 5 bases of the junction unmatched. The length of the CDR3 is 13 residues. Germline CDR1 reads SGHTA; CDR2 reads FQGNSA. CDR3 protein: CASSRQGGETQYF. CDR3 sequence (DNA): TGTGCCAGCAGCCGACAGGGTGGCGAGACCCAGTACTTC.

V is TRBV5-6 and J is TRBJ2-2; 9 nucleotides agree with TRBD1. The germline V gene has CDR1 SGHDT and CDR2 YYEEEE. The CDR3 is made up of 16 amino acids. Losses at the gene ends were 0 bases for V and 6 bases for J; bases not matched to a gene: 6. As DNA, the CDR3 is TGTGCCAGCAGCTTGGGGACAGGGGACATAGCCGGGGAGCTGTTTTTT. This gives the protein CASSLGTGDIAGELFF.

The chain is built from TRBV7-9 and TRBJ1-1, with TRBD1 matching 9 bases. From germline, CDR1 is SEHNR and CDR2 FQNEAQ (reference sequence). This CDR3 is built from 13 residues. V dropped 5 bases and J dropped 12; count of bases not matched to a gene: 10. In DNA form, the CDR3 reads TGTGCCAGCAGCCCAGGACAGGGGCTTGATTCTTTCTTT. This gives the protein CASSPGQGLDSFF.

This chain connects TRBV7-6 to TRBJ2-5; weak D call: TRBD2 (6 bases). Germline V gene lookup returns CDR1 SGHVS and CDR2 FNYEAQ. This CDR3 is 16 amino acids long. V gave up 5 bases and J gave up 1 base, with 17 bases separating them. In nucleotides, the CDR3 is TGTGCCAGCAGCGGTCGCGGGGTGGTGGGCCAAGAGACCCAGTACTTC. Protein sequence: CASSGRGVVGQETQYF. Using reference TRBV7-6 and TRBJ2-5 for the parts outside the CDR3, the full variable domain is GAGVSQSPRYKVTKRGQDVALRCDPISGHVSLYWYRQALGQGPEFLTYFNYEAQQDKSGLPNDRFSAERPEGSISTLTIQRTEQRDSAMYRCASSGRGVVGQETQYFGPGTRLLVL.

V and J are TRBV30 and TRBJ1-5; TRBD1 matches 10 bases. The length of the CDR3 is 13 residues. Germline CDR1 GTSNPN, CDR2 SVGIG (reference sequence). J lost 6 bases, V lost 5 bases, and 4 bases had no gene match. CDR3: CAWARTGGQPQHF. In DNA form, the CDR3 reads TGTGCCTGGGCCAGGACAGGGGGTCAGCCCCAGCATTTT.

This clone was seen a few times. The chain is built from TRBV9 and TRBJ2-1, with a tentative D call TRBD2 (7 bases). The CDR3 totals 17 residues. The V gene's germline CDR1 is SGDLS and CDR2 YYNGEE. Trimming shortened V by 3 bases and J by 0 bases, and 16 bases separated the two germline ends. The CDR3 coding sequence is TGTGCCAGCAGCGCCCCTCGCGGGGGCCACTCCTACAATGAGCAGTTCTTC. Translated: CASSAPRGGHSYNEQFF.

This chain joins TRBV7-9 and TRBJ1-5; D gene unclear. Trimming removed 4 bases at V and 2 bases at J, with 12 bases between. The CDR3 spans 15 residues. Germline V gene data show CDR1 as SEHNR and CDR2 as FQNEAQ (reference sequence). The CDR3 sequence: CASSSSAAGNQPQHF. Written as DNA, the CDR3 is TGTGCCAGCAGCTCCTCGGCAGCGGGCAATCAGCCCCAGCATTTT.

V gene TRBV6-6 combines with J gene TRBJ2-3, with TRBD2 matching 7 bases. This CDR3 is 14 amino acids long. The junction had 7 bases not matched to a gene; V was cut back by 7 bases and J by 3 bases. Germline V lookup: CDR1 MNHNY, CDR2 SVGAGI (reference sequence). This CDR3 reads CASMRAGETDTQYF. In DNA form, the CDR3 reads TGTGCCAGCATGAGGGCGGGGGAGACAGATACGCAGTATTTT.

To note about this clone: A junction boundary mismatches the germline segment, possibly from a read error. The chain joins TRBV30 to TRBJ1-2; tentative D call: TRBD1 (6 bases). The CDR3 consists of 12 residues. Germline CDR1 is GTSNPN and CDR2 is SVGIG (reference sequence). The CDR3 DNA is TGTGCCTGGAGATGGACAGTCTATAGCTACACCTTC. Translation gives CAWRWTVYSYTF.